This is a list of T cell receptor beta chains from one sample in a study of T cell changes during pregnancy in multiple sclerosis. Assay used: immunoSEQ multiplex PCR; TCRdb lists only in-frame clones, some missing. The table lists tens of thousands of clones, over 80% of them singletons. The specimen was peripheral blood, collected before pregnancy. These receptors all stem from a female donor with multiple sclerosis, enrolled in a pregnancy study. Both conserved end residues are part of each CDR3. Each record gives: J gene, V gene, D gene, clone size, CDR3 DNA, CDR3 protein. A D gene is named only where the DNA matches it firmly. Where a row states a size, it is once, few, many or the class of an expanded clone; other rows omit it.

J: TRBJ1-1; V: TRBV7-9; D: .; size: .; DNA: TGTGCCAGCAGCCCTCCCACAGGGCCTGAAGCTTTCTTT; CDR3: CASSPPTGPEAFF
J: TRBJ1-3; V: TRBV5-1; D: .; size: .; DNA: TGCGCCAGCAGCCCCCCCGGTACTGGAAACACCATATATTTT; CDR3: CASSPPGTGNTIYF
J: TRBJ2-2; V: TRBV4-1; D: TRBD2; size: .; DNA: TGCGCCAGCAGCCAAGTTCGGCTAGCGGGACCCGGGGAGCTGTTTTTT; CDR3: CASSQVRLAGPGELFF
J: TRBJ2-5; V: TRBV28; D: .; size: .; DNA: TGTGCCAGCAGGCGCGCGGGACAAGAGACCCAGTACTTC; CDR3: CASRRAGQETQYF
J: TRBJ2-1; V: TRBV19; D: TRBD2; size: .; DNA: TGTGCCAGTAGTATAGATACAGCGGGAGGGCCCGCCAGTGAGCAGTTCTTC; CDR3: CASSIDTAGGPASEQFF
J: TRBJ1-3; V: TRBV7-2; D: .; size: .; DNA: TGTGCCAGCAGCGCCACAGGGAACTCTGGAAACACCATATATTTT; CDR3: CASSATGNSGNTIYF
J: TRBJ1-1; V: TRBV6-6; D: .; size: .; DNA: TGTGCCACCAAAAACGGGGGGATTGAAGCTTTCTTT; CDR3: CATKNGGIEAFF
J: TRBJ2-6; V: TRBV19; D: TRBD1; size: .; DNA: TGTGCCAGTAGTACCCGACAGGGGGCTCTTATTTCTGGGGCCAACGTCCTGACTTTC; CDR3: CASSTRQGALISGANVLTF
J: TRBJ1-1; V: TRBV11-3; D: .; size: .; DNA: TGTGCCAGCAGCTACCAGGAGAACACTGAAGCTTTCTTT; CDR3: CASSYQENTEAFF
J: TRBJ2-7; V: TRBV7-2; D: .; size: .; DNA: TGTGCCAGCAGCCGTCCGGCAGGCGAGCAGTACTTC; CDR3: CASSRPAGEQYF
J: TRBJ2-1; V: TRBV11-2; D: TRBD2; size: once; DNA: TGTGCCAGCAGCTTAGATTGGTCGACTAGCGGGAGAAAATATGAGCAGTTCTTC; CDR3: CASSLDWSTSGRKYEQFF
J: TRBJ2-1; V: TRBV27; D: TRBD2; size: .; DNA: TGTGCCAGCAGTTCGGGACTAGCGGGAGGTAGCTCCTACAATGAGCAGTTCTTC; CDR3: CASSSGLAGGSSYNEQFF
J: TRBJ2-7; V: TRBV15; D: .; size: once; DNA: TGTGCCACCAGCAGAGATACAGGGGGGGAACCCTACGAGCAGTACTTC; CDR3: CATSRDTGGEPYEQYF
J: TRBJ1-4; V: TRBV4-2; D: TRBD1; size: many; DNA: TGTGCCAGCAGCCAAGAGAAGGGACAGGGGAGTGAAAAACTGTTTTTT; CDR3: CASSQEKGQGSEKLFF
J: TRBJ1-5; V: TRBV6-5; D: .; size: once; DNA: TGTGCCACCAGGGATGGGGGCGCACAATATCAGCCCCAGCATTTT; CDR3: CATRDGGAQYQPQHF
J: TRBJ2-5; V: TRBV19; D: .; size: .; DNA: TGTGCCAGTAGCTCCGGGAAAGAGACCCAGTACTTC; CDR3: CASSSGKETQYF
J: TRBJ1-5; V: TRBV7-2; D: TRBD1; size: .; DNA: TGTGCCAGCAGCTCAGGGACAGGGGGCTGGAATCAGCCCCAGCATTTT; CDR3: CASSSGTGGWNQPQHF
J: TRBJ2-7; V: TRBV11-2; D: .; size: few; DNA: TGTGCCAGCAGCTTAGGCGAGAGGTACGAGCAGTACTTC; CDR3: CASSLGERYEQYF
J: TRBJ2-1; V: TRBV6-6; D: TRBD1; size: once; DNA: TGTGCCAGCGCCCGGGGACAGGGGAGTGGTGAGCAGTTCTTC; CDR3: CASARGQGSGEQFF
J: TRBJ2-2; V: TRBV7-9; D: .; size: .; DNA: TGTGCCAGCAGCTTATTGCGCGTTCGTTCCGGGAATTCAGCTGGGGAGCTGTTTTTT; CDR3: CASSLLRVRSGNSAGELFF
J: TRBJ1-1; V: TRBV5-6; D: TRBD1; size: .; DNA: TGTGCCAGCAGCTTGGCAGGGGGTGGAGCTTTCTTT; CDR3: CASSLAGGGAFF
J: TRBJ2-6; V: TRBV7-9; D: TRBD1; size: .; DNA: TGTGCCAGCAGCCCTCCGGGACAGGGTTCTGGGGCCAACGTCCTGACTTTC; CDR3: CASSPPGQGSGANVLTF
J: TRBJ2-1; V: TRBV6-6; D: TRBD2; size: .; DNA: TGTGCCAGCGCGGGGGGCGGGCCCGACAATGAGCAGTTCTTC; CDR3: CASAGGGPDNEQFF
J: TRBJ2-1; V: TRBV4-1; D: TRBD2; size: .; DNA: TGCGCCAGCAGCCAAGGGGGCGGGAGGGCCTGGAATGAGCAGTTCTTC; CDR3: CASSQGGGRAWNEQFF
J: TRBJ1-4; V: TRBV5-1; D: .; size: .; DNA: TGCGCCAGCAGCTTAAATACAGGGACCCAGGAAAAACTGTTTTTT; CDR3: CASSLNTGTQEKLFF
J: TRBJ2-1; V: TRBV29-1; D: TRBD2; size: .; DNA: TGCAGCGTTTTAGCGGGTAGTTACAATGAGCAGTTCTTC; CDR3: CSVLAGSYNEQFF
J: TRBJ2-6; V: TRBV28; D: .; size: .; DNA: TGTGCCAGCAGCTGGGGGGACAGTAGCTCTGGGGCCAACGTCCTGACTTTC; CDR3: CASSWGDSSSGANVLTF
J: TRBJ2-7; V: TRBV6-1; D: .; size: once; DNA: TGTGCCAGCAGTGCCGCAGCGGAGGGATTCAACGAGCAGTACTTC; CDR3: CASSAAAEGFNEQYF
J: TRBJ2-4; V: TRBV15; D: .; size: once; DNA: TGTGCCACCAGCAGAGAGGGGGGAAACATTCAGTACTTC; CDR3: CATSREGGNIQYF
J: TRBJ2-7; V: TRBV4-2; D: TRBD2; size: .; DNA: TGTGCCAGCAGCCAGGGACTAGCGGGGGAGGTCTACGAGCAGTACTTC; CDR3: CASSQGLAGEVYEQYF
J: TRBJ1-5; V: TRBV6-6; D: TRBD1; size: .; DNA: TGTGCCAGCAGTTACGGACAGGGCAGGAATCAGCCCCAGCATTTT; CDR3: CASSYGQGRNQPQHF
J: TRBJ2-7; V: TRBV19; D: TRBD1; size: .; DNA: TGTGCCAGTAGTATTGGGACAGACGACTTCTACGAGCAGTACTTC; CDR3: CASSIGTDDFYEQYF
J: TRBJ2-1; V: TRBV9; D: TRBD1; size: .; DNA: TGTGCCAGCAGCGTAGATACAGGGGTCTACAATGAGCAGTTCTTC; CDR3: CASSVDTGVYNEQFF
J: TRBJ2-3; V: TRBV7-2; D: .; size: .; DNA: TGTGCCAGCAGAGAGGCGCGAACGCAGTATTTT; CDR3: CASREARTQYF
J: TRBJ2-1; V: TRBV7-2; D: .; size: .; DNA: TGTGCCAGCAGCTTAGCGACAAGGTCAAATGAGCAGTTCTTC; CDR3: CASSLATRSNEQFF
J: TRBJ2-7; V: TRBV27; D: TRBD1; size: .; DNA: TGTGCCAGCAGATCCCCCGTTCGAGACAGGGATGACGAGCAGTACTTC; CDR3: CASRSPVRDRDDEQYF
J: TRBJ1-4; V: TRBV28; D: .; size: .; DNA: TGTGCCAGCAGACACCTTAATGAAAAACTGTTTTTT; CDR3: CASRHLNEKLFF
J: TRBJ1-4; V: TRBV5-8; D: .; size: once; DNA: TGTGCCAGCAGCCCCCTTGGATGGGCGAAGGAAAAACTGTTTTTT; CDR3: CASSPLGWAKEKLFF
J: TRBJ2-1; V: TRBV6-1; D: .; size: .; DNA: TGTGCCAGCAGTGAAGAGGGAGGAGCAGGCAGCAATGAGCAGTTCTTC; CDR3: CASSEEGGAGSNEQFF
J: TRBJ2-7; V: TRBV7-2; D: TRBD2; size: .; DNA: TGTGCCAGCAGCTTAGCGTGGCGGCTAGCGGGAGGCGCTGCCGCCTACGAGCAGTACTTC; CDR3: CASSLAWRLAGGAAAYEQYF
J: TRBJ2-3; V: TRBV10-3; D: .; size: .; DNA: TGTGCCATCAGTGGGGGCGGAGGGGGGGCAGATACGCAGTATTTT; CDR3: CAISGGGGGADTQYF
J: TRBJ2-3; V: TRBV12-5; D: TRBD2; size: .; DNA: TGTGCTAGTGGTTTGGGGGAGGGAACAGATACGCAGTATTTT; CDR3: CASGLGEGTDTQYF
J: TRBJ1-5; V: TRBV7-2; D: .; size: .; DNA: TGTGCCAGCAGCTTCTATAGCAATCAGCCCCAGCATTTT; CDR3: CASSFYSNQPQHF
J: TRBJ2-2; V: TRBV5-1; D: .; size: .; DNA: TGCGCCAGCAGCTTGGTGGCAGGGGTTGTCTCCGGGGAGCTGTTTTTT; CDR3: CASSLVAGVVSGELFF
J: TRBJ2-7; V: TRBV7-3; D: TRBD1; size: .; DNA: TGTGCCAGCAGCTGGGGACAGGGGGGCGAGCAGTACTTC; CDR3: CASSWGQGGEQYF
J: TRBJ2-7; V: TRBV19; D: TRBD2; size: .; DNA: TGTGCCAGTAGTATGTTCGGGACTAGCAGCTACGAGCAGTACTTC; CDR3: CASSMFGTSSYEQYF
J: TRBJ2-7; V: TRBV27; D: TRBD1; size: .; DNA: TGTGCCAGCAGTCCTGGGACAGGGTTCGAGCAGTACTTC; CDR3: CASSPGTGFEQYF
J: TRBJ2-3; V: TRBV9; D: .; size: once; DNA: TGTGCCAGCAGCGGAAGCCCCTTTACTAGGAGAGGCACAGATACGCAGTATTTT; CDR3: CASSGSPFTRRGTDTQYF
J: TRBJ1-2; V: TRBV11-2; D: .; size: .; DNA: TGTGCCAGCAGCTCTGGACAGTTTAGTCGTGGCTACACCTTC; CDR3: CASSSGQFSRGYTF